This TCR beta chain derives from a study of CD8 T cells in ankylosing spondylitis (TCRdb year 2017). Turning to the overall study: To find TCR variants linked to disease, the study profiled T cell receptor beta repertoires in ankylosing spondylitis patients and healthy donors. The full study cohort comprised about 24 ankylosing spondylitis patients and roughly 100 healthy donors. Samples of peripheral blood were taken, and for ankylosing spondylitis patients, synovial fluid was collected as well. The paper's findings and limits, for the study overall: According to the report, matched synovial fluid samples from ankylosing spondylitis patients were significantly enriched for the disease-linked clones. Blood from ankylosing spondylitis patients appeared to be characterized by a TCR beta motif composed of 7 to 9 highly homologous amino acid variants. A CD8+ phenotype was shown by the disease-linked clones, which were found at relatively low frequencies in peripheral blood. Some TCR beta motif variants had previously been reported in synovial fluid and blood of reactive arthritis patients, which suggested common disease-initiation mechanisms.

Sequenced on an Illumina HiSeq 2500. TCR beta libraries were prepared by quantitative 5'-RACE with molecular barcodes. Processing in the source paper ran as follows. A new computational method, built on a probabilistic model of VDJ rearrangement, was used to identify disease-linked TCR variants. The public sequencing data were trimmed at Q25 with fastp and processed into clonotypes with MiXCR by TCRdb, which kept only in-frame beta chains. One record per CDR3 amino acid sequence lists the most common genes and DNA. The authors' filters were not applied to this entry. Across this sample there are around 340,000 distinct CDR3 sequences, with roughly 15% seen only once. Around 1% of the sample comes from the top ten. This clonotype was seen a handful of times. The antigen it binds to is not known. Per-nucleotide qualities are absent, and no much larger clonotype sits a single base away. A distance of 23 bases separates the germline ends of V and J, which lose 5 bases and 6 bases respectively. Via the germline V gene (reference sequence), CDR1 is DFQATT and CDR2 SNEGSKA. Counted from cysteine to phenylalanine, this CDR3 has 16 amino acids. Just CDR3 DNA is preserved here, 48 bases in frame from base 1.

The sequence derives from a male donor with ankylosing spondylitis or in good health (not recorded which). Sequencing was carried out using blood, either unsorted or a sorted T cell fraction (not recorded which). This chain joins TRBV20-1 to TRBJ2-1; a weak D assignment points to TRBD1 (5 bases agree). The CDR3: CSASPQGAVWSNEQFF. The base sequence is TGCAGTGCTTCACCTCAAGGGGCGGTTTGGAGCAATGAGCAGTTCTTC.